These 22 T cell receptor beta chains were all obtained from the same sample, sequenced in a study of blood T cell repertoires in COVID-19. Assay: immunoSEQ multiplex PCR; the TCRdb copy retains only in-frame clones and omits some. The table includes 150,000 to 200,000 clones, approximately 85% detected once. Sequences were obtained from peripheral blood. These receptors all stem from a man aged 55-75 years with active or convalescent COVID-19.

The chain recombines TRBV5-1 with TRBJ2-3; 10 bases agree with TRBD2. V lost 0 bases and J lost 3; bases outside the gene matches: 4. The CDR3 contains 16 residues. Germline CDR1 SGHRS, CDR2 YFSETQ. CDR3: CASSLGGTSATDTQYF. CDR3 in DNA: TGCGCCAGCAGCTTGGGAGGGACTAGCGCTACAGATACGCAGTATTTT.

The table lists this clone with a few counts. The chain couples TRBV3-1 (or the pseudogene TRBV3-2) to TRBJ1-2; D might be TRBD1 (6 bases). The CDR3 covers 14 residues. Between the trimmed V and J ends, which lost 1 base and 7 bases, there was a span of 13 bases. Germline V gene data show CDR1 as LGHDT and CDR2 as YNNKEL (reference sequence). The CDR3 reads CASSQVNRVGGYTF. Written as DNA, the CDR3 is TGTGCCAGCAGCCAAGTGAACAGGGTAGGTGGCTACACCTTC.

This clone has only a few counts. This chain uses TRBV7-6 with TRBJ2-1; D is undetermined. Germline CDR1 is SGHVS and CDR2 is FNYEAQ. This CDR3 contains 15 residues. V lost 0 bases and J lost 10, with 16 bases in between. The CDR3 reads CASSLAVGPLREQFF. CDR3 sequence (DNA): TGTGCCAGCAGCTTAGCTGTTGGCCCTCTCAGGGAGCAGTTCTTC.

V gene TRBV2 combines with J gene TRBJ1-6; D possibly corresponds to TRBD1 (5 bases). Germline CDR1 is SNHLY and CDR2 is FYNNEI. The V end was cut by 6 bases, the J end by 10 bases, with 19 bases between. The CDR3 contains 15 residues. CDR3: CASSEGRGSVSPLHF. The CDR3 DNA reads TGTGCCAGCAGCGAGGGACGGGGGTCGGTGTCACCCCTCCACTTT.

This chain links TRBV9 with TRBJ2-2; D might be TRBD1 (5 bases). V was cut by 5 bases and J by 6 bases, with 14 bases left in between. Germline V gene lookup returns CDR1 SGDLS and CDR2 YYNGEE. The CDR3 contains 14 residues. The DNA for the CDR3 is TGTGCCAGCAGGGGGTTAAGGGGATCCGGGGAGCTGTTTTTT. Translating gives CASRGLRGSGELFF. The complete variable domain, with remaining parts taken from reference TRBV9 and TRBJ2-2, reads DSGVTQTPKHLITATGQRVTLRCSPRSGDLSVYWYQQSLDQGLQFLIQYYNGEERAKGNILERFSAQQFPDLHSELNLSSLELGDSALYFCASRGLRGSGELFFGEGSRLTVL.

The chain combines TRBV5-1 with TRBJ1-3; D is perhaps TRBD1 (6 bases). The germline gives CDR1 SGHRS, CDR2 YFSETQ. The V gene lost 4 bases and the J gene lost 0 bases, with 8 bases spanning the gap. The length of the CDR3 is 14 residues. In nucleotides, the CDR3 is TGCGCCAGCAGCACAGGGAGCTCTGGAAACACCATATATTTT. As protein: CASSTGSSGNTIYF.

This sequence joins TRBV7-2 and TRBJ2-1, with 8 bases identical to TRBD2. The CDR3 length is 16 residues. The germline V gene has CDR1 SGHTA and CDR2 FQGNSA. J lost 0 bases, V lost 2 bases, and 3 bases had no gene match. The CDR3 loop reads CASSLRAGVSYNEQFF. The CDR3 bases are TGTGCCAGCAGCTTAAGAGCGGGAGTCTCCTACAATGAGCAGTTCTTC.

A few counts support this clone. V gene TRBV19 combines with J gene TRBJ1-2; D is unresolved. The V gene lost 6 bases and the J gene lost 0 bases, with 11 bases spanning the gap. The CDR3 runs 14 residues. In germline, CDR1 is LNHDA, CDR2 SQIVND (reference sequence). CDR3 in amino acids: CASRNRNTNYGYTF. The DNA of the CDR3 is TGTGCCAGTAGAAACAGAAATACTAACTATGGCTACACCTTC.

The rearrangement links TRBV14 to TRBJ1-4; D unclear. V was shortened by 8 bases and J by 8 bases, with 12 bases between the two germline ends. CDR3 size: 12 residues. The germline gives CDR1 SGHDN, CDR2 FVKESK. The CDR3 DNA sequence: TGTGCCAGCCGCCGTACTAGCGAAAAACTGTTTTTT. This sequence encodes CASRRTSEKLFF.

Of note for this clone: Other DNA variants within this sample encode the same CDR3. The genes are TRBV5-1 and TRBJ2-3; no reliable D call. The germline V gene has CDR1 SGHRS and CDR2 YFSETQ. V dropped 2 bases and J dropped 0 bases, with 4 bases sitting between them. The CDR3 totals 13 residues. For the CDR3, the DNA is TGCGCCAGCAGCTTAGCTAGCACAGATACGCAGTATTTT. This gives the protein CASSLASTDTQYF.

The rearrangement links TRBV29-1 to TRBJ2-1; the D gene is possibly TRBD2 (5 bases). This CDR3 has 12 amino acids. Germline V gene lookup returns CDR1 SQVTM and CDR2 ANQGSEA. The CDR3 region is CSTSRENNEQFF. The CDR3 DNA follows: TGCAGTACGTCTCGGGAAAACAATGAGCAGTTCTTC.

The CDR3 region has the DNA TGTGCCAGCAGCTCTAGAGAGAACACTGAAGCTTTCTTT. As protein: CASSSRENTEAFF. The chain has TRBV6-2 or TRBV6-3 and TRBJ1-1; no clear D gene. The V gene's germline CDR1 is MNHEY and CDR2 SVGEGT. V was shortened by 6 bases and J by 1 base, with 9 bases between the two germline ends. CDR3 length: 13 residues.

In its sample, this clone was seen a few times. This chain links TRBV6-2 or TRBV6-3 with TRBJ1-1, with 7 bases lining up with TRBD1. In germline, CDR1 is MNHEY, CDR2 SVGEGT. The CDR3 totals 16 residues. V was clipped by 2 bases and J by 0 bases; unmatched bases: 6. CDR3 bases: TGTGCCAGCAGTTACCCGGGACAGAGATTGAACACTGAAGCTTTCTTT. Translating it yields CASSYPGQRLNTEAFF.

The chain is built from TRBV28 and TRBJ1-1; D perhaps matches TRBD1 (5 bases). CDR3 length equals 13 residues. Germline assignment: CDR1 MDHEN and CDR2 SYDVKM. Trimming left V 8 bases short and J 5 bases short, with 15 bases between. Here the CDR3 reads CASVHGGGTEAFF. Written as DNA, the CDR3 is TGTGCCAGCGTCCACGGGGGAGGGACTGAAGCTTTCTTT. The full variable domain, completed using reference TRBV28 and TRBJ1-1, is DVKVTQSSRYLVKRTGEKVFLECVQDMDHENMFWYRQDPGLGLRLIYFSYDVKMKEKGDIPEGYSVSREKKERFSLILESASTNQTSMYLCASVHGGGTEAFFGQGTRLTVV.

The V gene is TRBV2, the J gene TRBJ1-5; D is ambiguous. The germline V and J ends were trimmed by 5 bases and 3 bases, with 14 bases remaining between them. The V gene's germline CDR1 is SNHLY and CDR2 FYNNEI. This CDR3 has 15 amino acids. The CDR3 sequence is CASSRVRAYNQPQHF. The CDR3 DNA is TGTGCCAGCAGTAGAGTAAGAGCCTACAATCAGCCCCAGCATTTT.

The gene calls are TRBV7-2 and TRBJ2-7; D not resolved. The CDR3 is made up of 15 amino acids. V was pared by 0 bases and J by 1 base, with 10 bases between. Germline V gene lookup returns CDR1 SGHTA and CDR2 FQGNSA. For the CDR3, the DNA is TGTGCCAGCAGCTTAGCTTACACCTTATCCTACGAGCAGTACTTC. Amino acids: CASSLAYTLSYEQYF.

The chain couples TRBV29-1 to TRBJ2-1; 15 bases agree with TRBD2. Germline CDR1 reads SQVTM; CDR2 reads ANQGSEA. The V gene end was trimmed by 7 bases and the J gene end by 8 bases; junction bases not matched to a gene: 6. The CDR3 sequence is 14 residues long. CDR3 residues: CSAGTSGRRYEQFF. As DNA, the CDR3 is TGCAGCGCAGGGACTAGCGGGAGGAGATATGAGCAGTTCTTC.

CDR3 sequence (DNA): TGTGCCACCCTAATCGACAGGAGCTCCTACGAGCAGTACTTC. Translating it yields CATLIDRSSYEQYF. V usage is TRBV2 and J usage is TRBJ2-7, with D maybe TRBD1 (6 bases). Germline V CDR1 and CDR2: SNHLY, FYNNEI. With 10 bases removed from V and 0 bases from J, the gap between germline ends came to 16 bases. The CDR3 spans 14 residues. Full variable domain (missing parts from reference TRBV2 and TRBJ2-7): EPEVTQTPSHQVTQMGQEVILRCVPISNHLYFYWYRQILGQKVEFLVSFYNNEISEKSEIFDDQFSVERPDGSNFTLKIRSTKLEDSAMYFCATLIDRSSYEQYFGPGTRLTVT.

The rearrangement uses TRBV27 and TRBJ1-1; 9 positions match TRBD1. Germline CDR1 reads MNHEY; CDR2 reads SMNVEV (reference sequence). Unmatched junction bases numbered 3, after V lost 5 bases and J lost 2 bases. There are 14 residues in the CDR3. The CDR3 loop is CASSRDRVNTEAFF. CDR3 nucleotide sequence: TGTGCCAGCAGTCGGGACAGGGTAAACACTGAAGCTTTCTTT.

The chain couples TRBV11-1 to TRBJ1-1, with D maybe TRBD1 (6 bases). Germline loops: CDR1 SGHAT, CDR2 FQDESV (reference sequence). The V end was cut by 6 bases, the J end by 1 base, with 15 bases between. This CDR3 has 15 residues. CDR3 sequence (DNA): TGTGCCAGCAGTCTGCGCCAGGGGTCGAACACTGAAGCTTTCTTT. It translates to CASSLRQGSNTEAFF. Full variable domain (rest looked up from reference TRBV11-1 and TRBJ1-1): EAEVAQSPRYKITEKSQAVAFWCDPISGHATLYWYRQILGQGPELLVQFQDESVVDDSQLPKDRFSAERLKGVDSTLKIQPAELGDSAMYLCASSLRQGSNTEAFFGQGTRLTVV.

The chain joins TRBV5-8 to TRBJ1-3, with a tentative D call TRBD1 (6 bases). Looked up from germline, CDR1 is SGHTS and CDR2 is YDEGEE. The CDR3 length is 19 residues. Deletions cut 4 bases from V and 0 bases from J, with 23 bases between. DNA for the CDR3: TGTGCCAGCAGCCGTGGAGTGTTTACAGGGCCGCTCTCTGGAAACACCATATATTTT. This encodes CASSRGVFTGPLSGNTIYF.

The gene calls are TRBV28 and TRBJ2-1, with 11 bases fitting TRBD2. The CDR3 extends over 16 amino acids. Per the germline V gene, CDR1 is MDHEN and CDR2 is SYDVKM. The trim removed 3 bases at V and 3 bases at J, leaving 4 bases unmatched. The CDR3 DNA follows: TGTGCCAGCAGTTTCCCGGGACTAGCGGACTACAATGAGCAGTTCTTC. It encodes CASSFPGLADYNEQFF. Full variable domain (missing parts from reference TRBV28 and TRBJ2-1): DVKVTQSSRYLVKRTGEKVFLECVQDMDHENMFWYRQDPGLGLRLIYFSYDVKMKEKGDIPEGYSVSREKKERFSLILESASTNQTSMYLCASSFPGLADYNEQFFGPGTRLTVL.